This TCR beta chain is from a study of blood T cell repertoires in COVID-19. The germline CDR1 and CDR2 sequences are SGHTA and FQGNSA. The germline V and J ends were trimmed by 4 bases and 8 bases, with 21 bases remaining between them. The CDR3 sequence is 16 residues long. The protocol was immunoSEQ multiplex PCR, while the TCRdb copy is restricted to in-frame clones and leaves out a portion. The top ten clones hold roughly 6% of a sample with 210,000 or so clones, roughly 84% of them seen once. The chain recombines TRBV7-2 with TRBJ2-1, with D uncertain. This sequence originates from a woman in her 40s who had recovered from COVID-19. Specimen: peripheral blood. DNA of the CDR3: TGTGCCAGCAGCTATCCTAGGCGGTTCGAGAGCTATGAGCAGTTCTTC. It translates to CASSYPRRFESYEQFF.